This TCR beta chain was documented in a study of blood T cell repertoires in COVID-19. Study background: The analysed material was cDNA or gDNA that came from T cells, B-cell-depleted T cells, or PBMCs.

Per the germline V gene, CDR1 is MDHEN and CDR2 is SYDVKM. The CDR3 is 16 amino acids. V lost 1 base and J lost 0, with 12 bases in between. Across fewer than 25 US areas, participants ranged in age from 18 to 89 years. TCRdb's copy holds only in-frame clones and misses some; the assay was immunoSEQ multiplex PCR. Among a few hundred thousand clones listed, 80% to 90% were seen once. This TCR was sampled from a woman in her 40s with acute COVID-19. Material: PBMCs or T cells enriched from blood (not recorded which). The chain employs TRBV28 and TRBJ1-2; the D is unclear. The CDR3 protein is CASSLYAQSTNYGYTF. In nucleotides, the CDR3 is TGTGCCAGCAGTTTATATGCACAGTCTACTAACTATGGCTACACCTTC.